The clone carrying this T cell receptor beta chain came up a few times. What it recognizes is unknown. Here immunoSEQ multiplex PCR was the method, and the copy in TCRdb shows in-frame clones only, minus some. The sample has approximately 9,500 clones; 70% are singletons. J lost 1 base, V lost 2 bases, and 7 bases had no gene match. There are 16 residues in the CDR3. Germline lookup yields CDR1 SGHRS and CDR2 YFSETQ. The data are from a study of chemoradiotherapy in HPV16-positive cancers. Study findings and constraints: Better recurrence-free survival went with HPV-responsive T-cell expansion in HPV16-positive patients.

This sequence was found in a human donor with HPV-associated anogenital cancer. The chain employs TRBV5-1 and TRBJ1-1, with TRBD1 matching 8 bases. Here the sequenced sample was tumor tissue, taken from a patient who underwent chemoradiotherapy. CDR3 amino acids: CASSLGQGVTNTEAFF. Here the CDR3 DNA reads TGCGCCAGCAGCTTAGGACAGGGCGTAACGAACACTGAAGCTTTCTTT.